These 23 T cell receptor beta chains came from one sample sequenced in a study of blood T cell repertoires in COVID-19. The method was immunoSEQ multiplex PCR; TCRdb's version includes in-frame clones alone and lacks a portion of them. The sample lists about 270,000 clones; 75% to 90% were seen once. Sequenced: PBMCs or T cells enriched from blood (not recorded which). The receptor source for this set is a woman under 30 who had recovered from COVID-19.

The chain carries TRBV24-1 and TRBJ1-5, with TRBD1 matching 11 bases. Germline V gene lookup returns CDR1 KGHDR and CDR2 SFDVKD. The CDR3 has 16 residues. Germline trimming cut 4 bases from V and 6 bases from J; bases unmatched to any gene: 7. Here the CDR3 reads CATSEAGQGASQPQHF. The DNA of the CDR3 is TGTGCCACCAGTGAGGCTGGACAGGGGGCTAGTCAGCCCCAGCATTTT.

This clone was picked up a small number of times. The J gene is TRBJ1-1, the V gene TRBV10-3, with 9 bases identical to TRBD1. Per the germline V gene, CDR1 is ENHRY and CDR2 is SYGVKD. The CDR3 covers 14 residues. V lost 3 bases and J lost 5; bases outside the gene matches: 4. This CDR3 reads CAISDPGTGTEAFF. CDR3 bases: TGTGCCATCAGTGACCCCGGGACAGGGACTGAAGCTTTCTTT.

V gene TRBV3-1 (or the pseudogene TRBV3-2) combines with J gene TRBJ2-1, with D uncertain. In germline, CDR1 is LGHDT, CDR2 YNNKEL (reference sequence). Between the trimmed V and J ends, which lost 4 bases and 3 bases, there was a span of 16 bases. This CDR3 is built from 16 residues. The CDR3 region is CASSPPRPAFYNEQFF. In nucleotides, the CDR3 is TGTGCCAGCAGCCCCCCCAGGCCGGCGTTCTACAATGAGCAGTTCTTC.

The sample holds one count of this clone. CDR3 residues: CASSHVLQGTYEQYF. CDR3 DNA sequence: TGCGCCAGCAGCCACGTCCTACAGGGGACCTACGAGCAGTACTTC. J is TRBJ2-7 and V is TRBV4-1; 7 bases are shared with TRBD1. Losses at the gene ends were 3 bases for V and 2 bases for J; bases not matched to a gene: 7. The CDR3 is 15 amino acids. CDR1 and CDR2 (germline): MGHRA, YSYEKL.

The chain couples TRBV10-1 to TRBJ2-7, with no clear D. The germline V and J ends were trimmed by 3 bases and 5 bases, with 8 bases remaining between them. Germline V gene data show CDR1 as WNHNN and CDR2 as SYGVQD (reference sequence). The CDR3 covers 12 residues. The CDR3 DNA reads TGCGCCAGCAGTGATAATTCCGACGAGCAGTACTTC. This codes for CASSDNSDEQYF.

The chain couples TRBV7-3 to TRBJ2-1; 15 positions match TRBD2. The CDR3 consists of 20 residues. Trimming at V came to 3 bases and at J to 0 bases, leaving 9 bases not matched to a gene. Germline V gene lookup returns CDR1 SGHTA and CDR2 FQGTGA. This CDR3 reads CASSFPGLAGGPPSYNEQFF. The CDR3 DNA follows: TGTGCCAGCAGCTTCCCGGGACTAGCGGGGGGTCCCCCCTCCTACAATGAGCAGTTCTTC.

The rearrangement joins TRBV14 to TRBJ2-5; D is perhaps TRBD1 (6 bases). This CDR3 spans 16 amino acids. Germline V CDR1 and CDR2: SGHDN, FVKESK. V lost 4 bases, J lost 4 bases, and 19 bases lay in between. CDR3 DNA: TGTGCCAGCAGCCCATCGACAGGCGGACTTGCAGAGACCCAGTACTTC. Translating it yields CASSPSTGGLAETQYF.

This clone was seen just once. The rearrangement joins TRBV15 to TRBJ2-1; TRBD1 matches 8 bases. V shed 1 base and J 6 bases; nucleotides not matched to a gene: 5. The germline gives CDR1 LNHNV, CDR2 YYDKDF (reference sequence). CDR3 size: 15 residues. This CDR3 reads CATSRVGQVTNEQFF. The CDR3 coding sequence is TGTGCCACCAGCAGAGTGGGACAGGTCACCAATGAGCAGTTCTTC.

The V and J genes are TRBV11-2 and TRBJ1-1; D not resolved. With 2 bases removed from V and 1 base from J, the gap between germline ends came to 20 bases. Per the germline V gene, CDR1 is SGHAT and CDR2 is FQNNGV. CDR3 size: 18 residues. This CDR3 reads CASSLYSRRRYTNTEAFF. In DNA, the CDR3 is TGTGCCAGCAGCTTATATTCTAGGCGTCGGTACACGAACACTGAAGCTTTCTTT.

The CDR3 DNA reads as TGTGCCACCAGTGATTATAACAGAGACTATGGCTACACCTTC. Amino acids: CATSDYNRDYGYTF. V is TRBV24-1 and J is TRBJ1-2; D not certain. Trimming left V 2 bases short and J 3 bases short, with 9 bases between. The germline gives CDR1 KGHDR, CDR2 SFDVKD. The CDR3 runs 14 residues.

The rearrangement uses TRBV19 and TRBJ1-4; 7 bases align to TRBD1. The J segment lost 3 bases and the V segment lost 7 bases, leaving 5 bases of the junction unmatched. The CDR3 loop spans 14 amino acids. Germline V CDR1 and CDR2: LNHDA, SQIVND (reference sequence). CDR3 bases: TGTGCCAGTACCGAACAGGGGCCTAATGAAAAACTGTTTTTT. As protein: CASTEQGPNEKLFF.

This clone has just a few counts. The chain links TRBV28 to TRBJ1-5; D remains ambiguous. Germline CDR1 reads MDHEN; CDR2 reads SYDVKM. V was cut by 3 bases and J by 11 bases, with 14 bases left in between. The CDR3 is 13 amino acids. CDR3 sequence reads: CASSFGPVVAQHF. The CDR3 DNA is TGTGCCAGCAGTTTTGGGCCCGTTGTAGCCCAGCATTTT.

The rearrangement uses TRBV7-2 and TRBJ2-5; D is perhaps TRBD2 (6 bases). The CDR3 extends over 15 amino acids. Germline V gives CDR1 SGHTA, CDR2 FQGNSA. Trimming removed 4 bases from V and 3 bases from J, with 15 bases in between. CDR3 sequence (DNA): TGTGCCAGCAGCTCTGTAGCGCGACTAGAAGAGACCCAGTACTTC. Translated, it gives CASSSVARLEETQYF.

The chain carries TRBV10-3 and TRBJ1-1; D is ambiguous. V dropped 3 bases and J dropped 4 bases, with 6 bases sitting between them. The CDR3 length is 12 residues. Germline lookup yields CDR1 ENHRY and CDR2 SYGVKD. The CDR3 sequence: CAISDFSTEAFF. CDR3 in DNA: TGTGCCATCAGTGACTTTAGCACTGAAGCTTTCTTT.

This rearrangement joins TRBV30 to TRBJ1-5; D is uncertain. Trimming pared 0 bases from V and 7 bases from J, leaving 16 bases between. The germline V gene has CDR1 GTSNPN and CDR2 SVGIG (reference sequence). The CDR3 consists of 15 residues. The CDR3 sequence: CAWSVDSLSRQPQHF. DNA of the CDR3: TGTGCCTGGAGTGTAGACTCCCTCTCCCGGCAGCCCCAGCATTTT.

At least ten counts were recorded for this clone. CDR3 nucleotides: TGTGCCAGCAGCGTAACAGGGGGACCCACAGATACGCAGTATTTT. It encodes CASSVTGGPTDTQYF. The chain combines TRBV3-1 (or the pseudogene TRBV3-2) with TRBJ2-3; TRBD1 matches at 8 bases. Germline V CDR1 and CDR2: LGHDT, YNNKEL (reference sequence). This CDR3 has 15 residues. V was clipped by 5 bases and J by 2 bases; unmatched bases: 6.

The V and J genes are TRBV5-5 and TRBJ2-5, with TRBD2 identical over 11 bases. This CDR3 comprises 15 residues. After removal of 0 bases from V and 4 bases from J, the junction contained 2 bases not matched to a gene. The germline gives CDR1 SGHKS, CDR2 YYEKEE (reference sequence). The chain's CDR3 is CASSLVTSGRETQYF. CDR3 DNA: TGTGCCAGCAGCTTGGTAACTAGCGGGAGAGAGACCCAGTACTTC.

The V call is TRBV6-5, the J call TRBJ2-7; maybe TRBD2 (6 bases). Germline CDR1 MNHEY, CDR2 SVGAGI. Trimming took off 4 bases at V and 3 bases at J, with 19 bases between the two ends. The CDR3 covers 16 residues. CDR3 DNA: TGTGCCAGCAGTTTCGGACGGCCGGGAGAGGACTACGAGCAGTACTTC. Protein product: CASSFGRPGEDYEQYF.

This clone was seen once. J is TRBJ1-2 and V is TRBV7-2, with D tentatively TRBD1 (6 bases). Germline CDR1 is SGHTA and CDR2 is FQGNSA. V gave up 5 bases and J gave up 7 bases, with 17 bases separating them. The CDR3 extends over 14 amino acids. The CDR3 DNA is TGTGCCAGCAGCCAAACAGGGTTTGGGGGTGGCTACACCTTC. Its protein product is CASSQTGFGGGYTF.

This clone was picked up a small number of times. The rearrangement links TRBV2 to TRBJ1-1; no reliable D call. The CDR3 runs 18 residues. The V gene's germline CDR1 is SNHLY and CDR2 FYNNEI. V lost 1 base to trimming and J lost 1 base, with 19 bases between them. The CDR3 region is CASSEGSTPAAKNTEAFF. The DNA of the CDR3 is TGTGCCAGCAGTGAAGGCAGCACTCCGGCGGCAAAGAACACTGAAGCTTTCTTT. Full variable domain (rest looked up from reference TRBV2 and TRBJ1-1): EPEVTQTPSHQVTQMGQEVILRCVPISNHLYFYWYRQILGQKVEFLVSFYNNEISEKSEIFDDQFSVERPDGSNFTLKIRSTKLEDSAMYFCASSEGSTPAAKNTEAFFGQGTRLTVV.

This chain connects TRBV4-2 to TRBJ2-5; D may be TRBD2 (5 bases). V dropped 0 bases and J dropped 7 bases, with 12 bases sitting between them. Germline loops: CDR1 LGHNA, CDR2 YNFKEQ. The CDR3 spans 14 residues. CDR3 sequence: CASSQDVREGTQYF. For the CDR3, the DNA is TGTGCCAGCAGCCAAGATGTACGGGAAGGGACCCAGTACTTC.

With regard to this clone: Other DNA sequences in this specimen translate into the identical CDR3. V gene TRBV4-2 combines with J gene TRBJ1-2, with D perhaps matching TRBD1 (6 bases). Germline V gene sequence: CDR1 LGHNA, CDR2 YNFKEQ. This CDR3 is 14 amino acids long. The V end lost 1 base, the J end lost 2 bases, and 8 bases lay between the germline ends. As DNA, the CDR3 is TGTGCCAGCAGCCAAGGGACAGTGAACTATGGCTACACCTTC. Protein sequence: CASSQGTVNYGYTF.

The chain links TRBV5-5 to TRBJ2-3; 8 bases fit TRBD2. From germline, CDR1 is SGHKS and CDR2 YYEKEE (reference sequence). J was trimmed by 0 bases and V by 4 bases; bases with no gene match: 4. The CDR3 has 15 amino acids. CDR3 bases: TGTGCCAGCAGCCGGACTAGCCTTAGCACAGATACGCAGTATTTT. Residues: CASSRTSLSTDTQYF.